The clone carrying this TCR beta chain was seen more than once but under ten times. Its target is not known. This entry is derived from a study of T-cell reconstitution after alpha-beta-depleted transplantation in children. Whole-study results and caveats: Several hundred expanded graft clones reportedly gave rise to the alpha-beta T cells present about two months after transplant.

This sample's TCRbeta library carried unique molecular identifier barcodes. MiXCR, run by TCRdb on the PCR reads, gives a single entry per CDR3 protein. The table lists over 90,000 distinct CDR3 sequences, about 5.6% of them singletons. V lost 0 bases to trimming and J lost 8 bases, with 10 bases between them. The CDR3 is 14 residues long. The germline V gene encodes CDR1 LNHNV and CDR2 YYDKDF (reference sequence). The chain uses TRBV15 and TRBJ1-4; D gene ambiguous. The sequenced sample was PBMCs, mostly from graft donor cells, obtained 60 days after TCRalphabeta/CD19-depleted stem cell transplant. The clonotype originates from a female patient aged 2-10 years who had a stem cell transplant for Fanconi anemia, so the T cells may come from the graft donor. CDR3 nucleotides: TGTGCCACCAGCAGAGATCAGTGGGAAGAAAAACTGTTTTTT. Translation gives CATSRDQWEEKLFF.